The source of this T cell receptor beta chain is a study of blood T cells in healthy people across ages. Using a J-beta primer mix together with a sample-barcoded 5' primer, a second PCR was run for about 7 to 12 cycles. TCRdb called the 5' RACE reads again in MiXCR, with one record for every CDR3 protein. The sample holds approximately 760,000 distinct CDR3 sequences, around 25% seen once. Findings and limits, study-wide: It was the long-lived donors that had more naive CD4+ cells and higher diversity than aged donors. Considered underestimates were the diversity estimates obtained from one million T cells.

A word on this clonotype: What it recognizes is unknown.

This sample was also put to use in a study of T cells of mothers and their children.

Sequencing was performed on blood. The receptor comes from a boy between 10 and 17 years old in good health.

As DNA, the CDR3 is TGTGCCAGCAGCCGACAGGGGTGGCACGAGCAGTACTTC. Its translation is CASSRQGWHEQYF. The V and J genes are TRBV27 and TRBJ2-7; 8 bases align to TRBD1. CDR1 MNHEY and CDR2 SMNVEV come from the germline V gene (reference sequence). V shed 6 bases, J shed 5 bases, and the junction held 6 bases outside the gene matches. The CDR3 contains 13 residues.